One sample yielded the 20 T cell receptor beta chains listed below, sequenced in a study of T cells in Graves' hyperthyroidism and ophthalmopathy. Researchers amplified the TCR beta CDR3 regions from RNA transcripts. First-round RT-PCR of the TCR CDR3 relied on the HTBI primer set. TCRdb independently ran MiXCR on the multiplex PCR reads; one entry per CDR3 protein. The table includes over 150,000 distinct CDR3 sequences, about a sixth detected once. Sequencing used blood. The receptors here all came from a woman in her fifties or sixties with Graves' hyperthyroidism.

This clonotype was seen many times. V gene TRBV6-1 combines with J gene TRBJ2-1; 12 bases are shared with TRBD1. CDR3 length equals 16 residues. CDR1 is MNHNS and CDR2 is SASEGT in the germline V gene. V was pared by 4 bases and J by 2 bases, with 3 bases of the junction left unmatched. DNA for the CDR3: TGTGCCAGCAGTGCCGGGACAGGGGGCGCCTACAATGAGCAGTTCTTC. Translating gives CASSAGTGGAYNEQFF.

The V gene is TRBV2, the J gene TRBJ1-1, with D possibly matching TRBD1 (5 bases). CDR3 length: 13 amino acids. Germline assignment: CDR1 SNHLY and CDR2 FYNNEI. V was trimmed by 10 bases and J by 0 bases, leaving 12 bases between them. The CDR3 nucleotides are TGTGCCACCCGGGGGAGTTTGAACACTGAAGCTTTCTTT. It translates to CATRGSLNTEAFF.

Notes on this clonotype: A read error may explain this, as a much larger clone is one base away. The chain uses TRBV6-1 and TRBJ2-1; 7 nucleotides align to TRBD2. The J call is doubtful: the DNA matches TRBJ2-7 better. The germline V gene encodes CDR1 MNHNS and CDR2 SASEGT. The CDR3 consists of 15 residues. CDR3: CASSQTGLYYNEQYF. CDR3 nucleotides: TGTGCCAGCAGCCAGACGGGACTATACTACAATGAGCAGTACTTC.

The chain joins TRBV20-1 to TRBJ1-6, with 7 bases lining up with TRBD1. Germline CDR1 and CDR2: DFQATT and SNEGSKA (reference sequence). The V and J ends lost 3 bases and 8 bases, in that order; junction bases with no gene match: 10. The CDR3 runs 15 residues. CDR3 protein: CSARLTGNSDSPLHF. The CDR3 region has the DNA TGCAGTGCTAGGCTGACAGGGAACAGCGATTCACCCCTCCACTTT.

This clonotype was counted only a few times. The rearrangement links TRBV30 to TRBJ2-5, with D tentatively TRBD1 (6 bases). V was trimmed by 0 bases and J by 2 bases, leaving 13 bases between them. This CDR3 is built from 15 residues. Looked up from germline, CDR1 is GTSNPN and CDR2 is SVGIG (reference sequence). CDR3 in DNA: TGTGCCTGGAGTGTAGGGGGACGCCTTCAAGAGACCCAGTACTTC. This sequence encodes CAWSVGGRLQETQYF.

This clonotype was recorded at least ten times. The genes are TRBV12-5 and TRBJ1-2; a weak D match, TRBD1 (5 bases). The CDR3 is 16 residues long. Germline CDR1 LGHNT, CDR2 FRNRAP. Deletions cut 0 bases from V and 1 base from J, with 12 bases between. The CDR3 DNA reads as TGTGCTAGTGGTTTGGTACGGGGCAGAAATAACTATGGCTACACCTTC. It encodes CASGLVRGRNNYGYTF.

This chain uses TRBV2 with TRBJ1-6; no definite D call. The V gene's germline CDR1 is SNHLY and CDR2 FYNNEI. Trimming shortened V by 2 bases and J by 13 bases, and 0 bases separated the two germline ends. The CDR3 is made up of 9 amino acids. The CDR3 here is CASSEPLHF. CDR3 sequence (DNA): TGTGCCAGCAGTGAACCCCTCCACTTT.

The rearrangement uses TRBV14 and TRBJ2-7; 8 positions match TRBD1. Germline CDR1 reads SGHDN; CDR2 reads FVKESK. After removal of 4 bases from V and 6 bases from J, the junction contained 5 bases not matched to a gene. The CDR3 has 13 residues. The CDR3 nucleotides read TGTGCCAGCAGCCCTTGGACAGGGCGCGAGCAGTACTTC. As protein: CASSPWTGREQYF.

This sequence joins TRBV20-1 and TRBJ1-1, with TRBD1 identical over 8 bases. From germline, CDR1 is DFQATT and CDR2 SNEGSKA (reference sequence). V lost 6 bases to trimming and J lost 4 bases; unmatched junction nucleotides: 10. The CDR3 loop spans 14 amino acids. CDR3 DNA: TGCAGTGCCGAACCAGGGGGCCTTGGCACTGAAGCTTTCTTT. Translated: CSAEPGGLGTEAFF.

This clonotype occurred many times. This chain connects TRBV6-6 to TRBJ2-7; no firm D call. Trimming pared 0 bases from V and 0 bases from J, leaving 9 bases between. This CDR3 contains 15 residues. The germline V gene has CDR1 MNHNY and CDR2 SVGAGI (reference sequence). CDR3 in amino acids: CASSYSGSSSYEQYF. In DNA, the CDR3 is TGTGCCAGCAGTTACTCAGGCTCGAGCTCCTACGAGCAGTACTTC.

This clonotype was picked up a small number of times. The chain couples TRBV12-3 or TRBV12-4 to TRBJ2-7; 8 nucleotides align to TRBD1. There are 15 residues in the CDR3. The trim removed 5 bases at V and 3 bases at J, leaving 9 bases unmatched. CDR3 protein: CASSPTGTGGYEQYF. In nucleotides, the CDR3 is TGTGCCAGCAGTCCGACCGGGACAGGAGGCTACGAGCAGTACTTC.

This clonotype was picked up one time. The chain is built from TRBV11-2 and TRBJ2-1; D is possibly TRBD1 (5 bases). Looked up from germline, CDR1 is SGHAT and CDR2 is FQNNGV. Between the trimmed V and J ends, which lost 4 bases and 6 bases, there was a span of 19 bases. This CDR3 is built from 16 residues. In DNA form, the CDR3 reads TGTGCCAGCAGCTCCATAAAGGGGCTATCTTTCAATGAGCAGTTCTTC. It codes for CASSSIKGLSFNEQFF.

This clonotype came up many times. V is TRBV7-9 and J is TRBJ2-1; 8 bases fit TRBD2. The V segment lost 6 bases and the J segment 6 bases; nucleotides outside the gene matches: 10. The germline CDR1 and CDR2 sequences are SEHNR and FQNEAQ (reference sequence). The CDR3 has 15 residues. CDR3 amino acids: CASSPPGLGANEQFF. For the CDR3, the DNA is TGTGCCAGCAGTCCACCGGGACTAGGAGCCAATGAGCAGTTCTTC.

This clonotype was seen repeatedly, ten times or more. This chain uses TRBV20-1 with TRBJ2-7; TRBD1 matches at 7 bases. Germline CDR1 is DFQATT and CDR2 is SNEGSKA (reference sequence). The V gene end was trimmed by 3 bases and the J gene end by 5 bases; junction bases not matched to a gene: 4. The CDR3 sequence is 12 residues long. CDR3 loop: CSASPQGNEQYF. CDR3 in DNA: TGCAGTGCTAGCCCACAGGGGAACGAGCAGTACTTC.

This clonotype appeared a few times. CDR3 coding DNA: TGTGCCAGCAGCCAAGCCTATAGCGGGAGGGCCACCGGGGAGCTGTTTTTT. It specifies CASSQAYSGRATGELFF. The chain employs TRBV3-1 and TRBJ2-2, with 11 bases matching TRBD2. Per germline, CDR1 LGHDT and CDR2 YNNKEL (reference sequence). There are 17 residues in the CDR3. V gave up 1 base and J gave up 4 bases; unmatched junction bases: 5. The variable domain in full, with the rest retrieved from reference TRBV3-1 and TRBJ2-2, is DTAVSQTPKYLVTQMGNDKSIKCEQNLGHDTMYWYKQDSKKFLKIMFSYNNKELIINETVPNRFSPKSPDKAHLNLHINSLELGDSAVYFCASSQAYSGRATGELFFGEGSRLTVL.

This clonotype was seen more than once but under ten times. This chain's CDR3 is CASSDWGSGAVETQYF. The DNA for the CDR3 is TGTGCCAGCAGTGATTGGGGTAGCGGAGCAGTAGAGACCCAGTACTTC. The V and J genes are TRBV5-4 and TRBJ2-5; D may be TRBD2 (6 bases). V lost 5 bases to trimming and J lost 4 bases, with 21 bases between them. CDR1 SGHNT and CDR2 YYREEE come from the germline V gene (reference sequence). This CDR3 contains 16 residues.

This clonotype was detected ten times or more. The rearrangement joins TRBV18 to TRBJ2-3; unclear D gene. Trimming stripped 3 bases from V and 9 bases from J, with 10 bases between. Germline V gene sequence: CDR1 KGHSH, CDR2 LQKENI. The CDR3 contains 12 residues. CDR3 residues: CASSPPVWTQYF. The CDR3 coding sequence is TGTGCCAGCTCACCCCCCGTTTGGACGCAGTATTTT.

This clonotype was recorded at least ten times. The J gene is TRBJ1-1, the V gene TRBV19, with D hard to call. This CDR3 is built from 15 residues. Germline V gives CDR1 LNHDA, CDR2 SQIVND (reference sequence). V dropped 6 bases and J dropped 4 bases, with 18 bases sitting between them. The CDR3 DNA reads as TGTGCCAGTAGCGACCCCACCTATTTAGGCACTGAAGCTTTCTTT. Protein: CASSDPTYLGTEAFF.

This clonotype was detected many times. The DNA for the CDR3 is TGTGCCACCAGCAGAAGACAGGGAAGGGGCACAGATACGCAGTATTTT. Protein: CATSRRQGRGTDTQYF. V usage is TRBV15 and J usage is TRBJ2-3, with TRBD1 matching 7 bases. Germline-derived CDR1 and CDR2 are LNHNV and YYDKDF (reference sequence). CDR3 length: 16 amino acids. With 2 bases clipped from V and 1 base from J, the junction kept 6 bases outside the gene matches.

The table lists this clonotype with many counts. The V and J genes are TRBV28 and TRBJ1-5; D is uncertain. The CDR3 length is 16 residues. Trimming removed 6 bases at V and 4 bases at J, with 19 bases between. In germline, CDR1 is MDHEN, CDR2 SYDVKM. CDR3 sequence: CASRSVRLRGNQPQHF. The CDR3 DNA reads TGTGCCAGCAGATCCGTTAGGTTACGGGGTAATCAGCCCCAGCATTTT.